The 3 T cell receptor beta chains presented below share a single source sample, sequenced in a study of cytomegalovirus exposure and HLA in healthy donors listed by TCRdb under 2017. The receptor library was made with the immunoSEQ multiplex PCR assay. The multiplex PCR relied on a mix of 60 forward primers for TCR Vbeta segments and 13 reverse primers for TCR Jbeta segments. TCRdb carries this immuneACCESS record with in-frame sequences only. Its versions omit some clonotypes, under half of them owing to an unresolved V gene in the studies checked, with the rest unexplained. For this sample there are over 150,000 clones; approximately 80% appear just once. The ten top clones hold approximately 3.4% of the sample. The sample was PBMCs. These receptors all stem from a woman in her forties or fifties in good health and CMV-seropositive.

The chain links TRBV7-9 to TRBJ1-3, with 9 bases that match TRBD1. Germline CDR1 and CDR2: SEHNR and FQNEAQ (reference sequence). The CDR3 consists of 14 residues. V shed 4 bases and J 7 bases; nucleotides not matched to a gene: 5. The CDR3 DNA follows: TGTGCCAGCAGCTGGGGACAGGGACGGAACACCATATATTTT. Residues: CASSWGQGRNTIYF.

The chain carries TRBV30 and TRBJ1-4; 11 bases line up with TRBD1. Germline V gene lookup returns CDR1 GTSNPN and CDR2 SVGIG (reference sequence). J gave up 0 bases and V 3 bases, and 9 bases lay outside the gene matches. The CDR3 is made up of 18 amino acids. The chain's CDR3 is CAWSATGTGGTTNEKLFF. CDR3 nucleotides: TGTGCCTGGAGCGCCACCGGGACAGGGGGAACAACTAATGAAAAACTGTTTTTT.

The chain recombines TRBV29-1 with TRBJ2-3, with 8 bases aligning to TRBD2. Germline loops: CDR1 SQVTM, CDR2 ANQGSEA. The CDR3 extends over 14 amino acids. Unmatched junction bases numbered 8, after V lost 3 bases and J lost 6 bases. The CDR3 DNA follows: TGCAGCGTTGAGAGGAGCGGGAGATCGGATACGCAGTATTTT. This codes for CSVERSGRSDTQYF.